This entry lists 16 T cell receptor beta chains sequenced from one sample in a study of blood T cells in healthy people across ages. Primers used in a second PCR of about 7 to 12 cycles were a sample-barcoded 5' primer and a J-beta primer mix. TCRdb re-derived calls from the 5' RACE reads in MiXCR, one entry per CDR3 protein. The sample has about 1.7 million distinct CDR3 sequences, under 30% seen once. The sample was blood. The receptors shown here come from a woman in her 30s in good health.

This clonotype was counted a few times. V gene TRBV18 combines with J gene TRBJ2-3; D is perhaps TRBD1 or TRBD2 (6 bases each). Germline CDR1 and CDR2: KGHSH and LQKENI. The CDR3 extends over 18 amino acids. The V end lost 2 bases, the J end lost 0 bases, and 18 bases lay between the germline ends. CDR3 coding DNA: TGTGCCAGCTCACCAAGCGGCGCCCGGGGGCGTAGCACAGATACGCAGTATTTT. Protein product: CASSPSGARGRSTDTQYF.

The sample holds a few counts of this clonotype. V is TRBV7-4 and J is TRBJ2-1, with TRBD2 matching 10 bases. Germline V gene lookup returns CDR1 SGHVT and CDR2 SQSDAQ. The CDR3 totals 19 residues. J was trimmed by 2 bases and V by 5 bases; bases with no gene match: 15. The CDR3 DNA reads as TGTGCCAGCAGCCGGGGGCAGCGGGGGGGCCCTCTAACCTACAATGAGCAGTTCTTC. Translation gives CASSRGQRGGPLTYNEQFF.

This clonotype has a handful of counts. This chain uses TRBV7-2 with TRBJ2-7; 16 bases agree with TRBD2. This CDR3 spans 18 amino acids. CDR1 and CDR2 (germline): SGHTA, FQGNSA. V dropped 3 bases and J dropped 3; count of bases not matched to a gene: 8. CDR3: CASSFPGLAGGPGYEQYF. Written as DNA, the CDR3 is TGTGCCAGCAGCTTTCCGGGACTAGCGGGAGGGCCAGGCTACGAGCAGTACTTC.

CDR3 nucleotides: TGTGCCGGCGGGGCCTCTCCAAGGGACTCGGAGACCCAGTACTTC. It is translated as CAGGASPRDSETQYF. J is TRBJ2-5 and V is TRBV3-1, with TRBD2 as a possible D gene (6 bases). Germline values: CDR1 LGHDT, CDR2 YNNKEL (reference sequence). V lost 11 bases and J lost 5, with 24 bases in between. CDR3 size: 15 residues.

This clonotype has more than one count but fewer than ten. The CDR3 bases are TGCAGTGCTCGACCAAGCTCCTACGAGCAGTACTTC. It encodes CSARPSSYEQYF. The V call is TRBV20-1, the J call TRBJ2-7; D is unresolved. Germline CDR1 is DFQATT and CDR2 is SNEGSKA (reference sequence). The CDR3 sequence is 12 residues long. Trimming took off 5 bases at V and 0 bases at J, with 8 bases between the two ends.

The CDR3 bases are TGTGCCAGCAGCCACGCGAGGCTGGCGGGAGCTTTCTTT. Translating gives CASSHARLAGAFF. The chain employs TRBV3-1 and TRBJ1-1; D call uncertain. This CDR3 has 13 amino acids. V was trimmed by 3 bases and J by 10 bases, leaving 15 bases between them. Germline CDR1 is LGHDT and CDR2 is YNNKEL (reference sequence).

This clonotype was seen a few times. The J gene is TRBJ2-5, the V gene TRBV29-1, with 10 bases fitting TRBD1. TRBJ2-7 explains the end of the DNA better; the J call may be wrong. This CDR3 has 13 amino acids. Germline V CDR1 and CDR2: SQVTM, ANQGSEA. CDR3 in amino acids: CSAIGTGVVEQYF. DNA for the CDR3: TGCAGCGCAATTGGGACAGGGGTTGTCGAGCAGTACTTC.

There are a few counts of this clonotype. CDR3 residues: CAISLQPNEKLFF. The CDR3 region has the DNA TGTGCCATCAGCTTACAGCCTAATGAAAAACTGTTTTTT. The chain uses TRBV10-3 and TRBJ1-4; D is unclear. The CDR3 contains 13 residues. V was pared by 6 bases and J by 3 bases, with 8 bases between. CDR1 and CDR2 from the germline V gene are ENHRY and SYGVKD.

The chain has TRBV18 and TRBJ1-6; tentatively, D is TRBD1 (5 bases). Trimming cost V 11 bases and J 7 bases, with 12 bases left between them. CDR3 length equals 12 residues. The V gene's germline CDR1 is KGHSH and CDR2 LQKENI. In DNA form, the CDR3 reads TGTGCCGCGGGGACCAACAATTCACCCCTCCACTTT. Translated, it gives CAAGTNNSPLHF.

The rearrangement links TRBV9 to TRBJ2-7, with 13 positions matching TRBD2. CDR1 is SGDLS and CDR2 is YYNGEE in the germline V gene. V lost 0 bases and J lost 12; bases outside the gene matches: 9. The CDR3 totals 15 residues. The CDR3 DNA follows: TGTGCCAGCAGCGTAGGGACTAGCGGGGGAAACATTCGGTACTTC. Encoded protein: CASSVGTSGGNIRYF.

This clonotype was picked up many times. The chain is built from TRBV7-2 and TRBJ2-3; D gene uncertain. CDR3 length equals 11 residues. Trimming cost V 8 bases and J 3 bases, with 6 bases left between them. The germline V gene has CDR1 SGHTA and CDR2 FQGNSA. CDR3 amino acids: CASALTDTQYF. DNA of the CDR3: TGTGCCAGCGCCCTAACAGATACGCAGTATTTT.

The genes are TRBV10-3 and TRBJ2-7; 9 nucleotides line up with TRBD1. Per germline, CDR1 ENHRY and CDR2 SYGVKD. The CDR3 length is 15 residues. V dropped 2 bases and J dropped 0; count of bases not matched to a gene: 2. The CDR3 DNA sequence: TGTGCCATCAGTGAGAGGGACAGGGTCTCCTACGAGCAGTACTTC. Its translation: CAISERDRVSYEQYF.

This chain joins TRBV5-4 and TRBJ2-1; D may match TRBD1 or TRBD2 (5 bases each). Germline-derived CDR1 and CDR2 are SGHNT and YYREEE (reference sequence). V was pared by 4 bases and J by 10 bases, with 12 bases between. This CDR3 is built from 12 residues. The CDR3, as DNA: TGTGCCAGCAGCCCCGGGGCTTTCGAGCAGTTCTTC. It is translated as CASSPGAFEQFF.

Concerning this clonotype itself: The junction does not match germline at one end; this may be a read error. The V call is TRBV29-1, the J call TRBJ2-2; D is possibly TRBD1 (6 bases). This CDR3 is built from 14 residues. CDR1 SQVTM and CDR2 ANQGSEA come from the germline V gene. The CDR3 loop is CSVTRTDNTGERFF. The CDR3 DNA sequence: TGCAGCGTAACCCGGACAGACAACACCGGGGAGCGGTTTTTT.

This clonotype was seen ten or more times. Mismatch with germline at one junction end may stem from a read error. The chain employs TRBV2 and TRBJ2-6; D uncertain. The CDR3 is 16 amino acids. CDR1 and CDR2 from the germline V gene are SNHLY and FYNNEI. The CDR3 here is CASNEMWGSGANVLTF. The CDR3 region has the DNA TGTGCCAGCAATGAAATGTGGGGCTCTGGGGCCAACGTCCTGACTTTC.

This clonotype was observed a handful of times. The CDR3 reads CASSVGLAGQAAQYF. DNA for the CDR3: TGTGCCAGCAGCGTGGGGCTAGCGGGGCAAGCGGCCCAGTACTTC. V and J are TRBV9 and TRBJ2-5; 9 nucleotides align to TRBD2. Germline CDR1 and CDR2: SGDLS and YYNGEE. This CDR3 has 15 residues. J was trimmed by 9 bases and V by 2 bases; bases with no gene match: 11.